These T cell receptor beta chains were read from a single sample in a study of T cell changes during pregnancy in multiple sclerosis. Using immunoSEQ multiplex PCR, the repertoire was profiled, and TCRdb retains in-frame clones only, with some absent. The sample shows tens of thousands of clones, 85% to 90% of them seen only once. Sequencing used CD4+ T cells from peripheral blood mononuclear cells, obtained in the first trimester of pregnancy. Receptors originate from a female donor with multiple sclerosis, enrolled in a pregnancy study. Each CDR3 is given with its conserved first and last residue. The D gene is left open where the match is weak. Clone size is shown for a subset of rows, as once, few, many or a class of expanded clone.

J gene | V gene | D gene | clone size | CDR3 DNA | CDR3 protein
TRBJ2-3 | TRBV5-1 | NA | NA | TGCGCCAGCAGCTTGGGTAGCGCACTTAGCACAGATACGCAGTATTTT | CASSLGSALSTDTQYF
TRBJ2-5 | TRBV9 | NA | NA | TGTGCCAGCAGCGTAGAGGACTACCTCCAAGAGACCCAGTACTTC | CASSVEDYLQETQYF
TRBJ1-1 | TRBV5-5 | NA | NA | TGTGCCAGCAGCTTGTCTACGGGGAGGAACACTGAAGCTTTCTTT | CASSLSTGRNTEAFF
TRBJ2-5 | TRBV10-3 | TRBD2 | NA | TGTGCCAGCGGACTAGCGGGGGGGAAGGAGACCCAGTACTTC | CASGLAGGKETQYF
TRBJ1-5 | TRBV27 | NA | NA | TGTGCCAGCAGCCGGACACGAGATAGCAATCAGCCCCAGCATTTT | CASSRTRDSNQPQHF
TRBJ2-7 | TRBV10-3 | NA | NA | TGTGCCATCAGTGGTTCTTACGAGCAGTACTTC | CAISGSYEQYF
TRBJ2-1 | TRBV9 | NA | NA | TGTGCCAGCAGCGTAGTCTTGGGGAGTGAGCAGTTCTTC | CASSVVLGSEQFF
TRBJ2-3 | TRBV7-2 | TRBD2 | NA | TGTGCCAGCAGCTTAGCGCTAGCGGGGGGGCGTGATACGCAGTATTTT | CASSLALAGGRDTQYF
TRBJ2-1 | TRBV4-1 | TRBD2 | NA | TGCGCCAGCAGCCCTGGACTAGATCGGTACAATGAGCAGTTCTTC | CASSPGLDRYNEQFF
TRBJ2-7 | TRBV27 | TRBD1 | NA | TGTGCCAGCAGTTTGCAAGGGACAGGGCCCGCCGAGCAGTACTTC | CASSLQGTGPAEQYF
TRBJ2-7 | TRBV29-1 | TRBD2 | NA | TGCAGCGTTGAAGGACCAAATAACCGGCGGGGGGTTCGTGAGCAGTACTTC | CSVEGPNNRRGVREQYF
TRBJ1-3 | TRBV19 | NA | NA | TGTGCCAGTAGTATCTCGCAGGTTTACTCTGGAAACACCATATATTTT | CASSISQVYSGNTIYF
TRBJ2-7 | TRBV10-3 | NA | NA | TGTGCCATCGCCCGGACAGAGAAAAAGTACTTC | CAIARTEKKYF
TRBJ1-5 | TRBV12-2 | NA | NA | TGTGCAAGTCGTTTACACCCAACAGGGTTTAGCAATCAGCCCCAGCATTTT | CASRLHPTGFSNQPQHF
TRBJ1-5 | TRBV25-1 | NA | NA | TGTGCCAGCAGAGCGTGGGGCGGCAATCAGCCCCAGCATTTT | CASRAWGGNQPQHF
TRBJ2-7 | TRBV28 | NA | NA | TGTGCCAGCAGTCTAGCGACCTACGAGCAGTACTTC | CASSLATYEQYF
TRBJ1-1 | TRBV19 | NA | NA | TGTGCCAGCCGTCCTCGGGGGTACACTGAAGCTTTCTTT | CASRPRGYTEAFF
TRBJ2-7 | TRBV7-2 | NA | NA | TGTGCCAGCAGCTTAGTACCGGGGGACTCCTACGAGCAGTACTTC | CASSLVPGDSYEQYF
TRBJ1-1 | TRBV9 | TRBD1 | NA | TGTGCCAGCAGCGTTACAGGGGGCACTGAAGCTTTCTTT | CASSVTGGTEAFF
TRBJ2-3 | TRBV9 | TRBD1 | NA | TGTGCCAGCAGCGCCCCAGGGGGACCGGAGGCAGATACGCAGTATTTT | CASSAPGGPEADTQYF
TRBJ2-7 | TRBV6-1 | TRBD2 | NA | TGTGCCAGCGCCCTTCGGGAGGTAAGCTACGAGCAGTACTTC | CASALREVSYEQYF
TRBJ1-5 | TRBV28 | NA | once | TGTGCCAGCAGCATTTCGACAGGCCCGAGGAATCAGCCCCAGCATTTT | CASSISTGPRNQPQHF
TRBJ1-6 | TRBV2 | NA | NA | TGTGCCAGCAGTGTGCTCCGCGATTCACCCCTCCACTTT | CASSVLRDSPLHF